The clone carrying this T cell receptor beta chain is large (0.1 to 1%). Its antigen is not known. This CDR3 spans 12 amino acids. The germline CDR1 and CDR2 sequences are ENHRY and SYGVKD. Trimming took 2 bases from V and 5 from J, leaving 7 bases between them. TCRdb independently ran MiXCR on the 5' RACE reads; one entry per CDR3 protein. Of fewer than 10,000 distinct CDR3 sequences listed, 36% are singletons. General study results and limits: Tumor-infiltrating Treg TCR alpha and beta sequences overlapped most with tumor naive CD4+ T cells, then blood naive.

This chain uses TRBV10-3 with TRBJ2-7; D unresolved. Sequenced: tumor-infiltrating memory CD4+ T cells sorted from the breast tumor. The sample's subset: memory CD4+ T cells, CD4+CD45RO+CD25-. The TCR originated in a female donor with breast cancer. The CDR3: CAISEASHEQYF. The CDR3 bases are TGTGCCATCAGTGAGGCCTCTCACGAGCAGTACTTC.